This T cell receptor (beta chain) came from a study of blood T cell repertoires in COVID-19 (dated by TCRdb to the early 2020s). For context, the study as a whole: The collaborator samples originated in the United States, Italy and Spain and spanned the acute and convalescent phases of COVID-19. The material from the prospective study consisted of cDNA or gDNA derived from T cells, B-cell-depleted T cells, or PBMCs. Where HLA class I and class II types were available, the types were taken from metadata supplied by the sample provider, not from assay-based typing. Deeply sampled blood TCRbeta repertoires from subjects exposed to, actively infected with, or recovered from COVID-19 were included in the dataset. The samples were drawn from the first 160 participants of the ongoing ImmuneRACE study and from 1,254 subjects provided by 6 global collaborators. Nearly every sample came with metadata listing a de-identified subject ID, COVID-19 status, age in years and sex. The repertoires were released in a freely available public database intended as a resource for research on the immune response to SARS-CoV-2.

As regards this clone: Its antigen is not yet known. The sample holds no much larger clone one base away, and base qualities are not on file.

The immunoSEQ Assay, a bias-controlled multiplex PCR, was used to amplify TCRbeta CDR3 regions from genomic DNA. In the source study's methods: Within the assay, amplification of reference gene primers was used to estimate how many nucleated cells each sample contained. To quantify the absolute abundance of each unique TCRbeta CDR3 rearrangement, sequence reads were collapsed and filtered. For each sample, productive Simpson clonality was calculated as the square root of Simpson's diversity index over productive rearrangements. The table was pulled from immuneACCESS by TCRdb, which kept in-frame rearrangements only. Such tables lose some clones; where checked, under half of the loss comes from unresolved V genes, and the rest has no known cause. The V and J calls and clone size are taken from that table; D and trimming were inferred from the DNA. The sample table holds over 20,000 clones, of which about 76% were seen once. 5% to 8% of the sample goes to the ten largest clones.

Trimming takes 3 bases off V and 1 base off J; junction bases not matched to a gene: 7. CDR1 LGHDT and CDR2 YNNKEL were looked up in the germline V gene (reference sequence). Measured from the cysteine to the phenylalanine, the CDR3 is 16 residues long. The read is trimmed to its CDR3 DNA, 48 bases read in frame from base 1. Each collaborating institution followed its own protocols to collect whole blood in K2EDTA tubes. For TCRbeta analysis, collaborators shipped samples in one of three forms: frozen whole blood, isolated PBMCs, or DNA extracted from either of those sample types. Study-wide conclusions, independent of this receptor: Clinical and demographic metadata were provided uncurated, with the amount varying by source and participant.

The clonotype comes from a man between 65 and 85 years old with acute or convalescent COVID-19. Here the chain combines TRBV3-1 (or the pseudogene TRBV3-2) and TRBJ1-1; the central 8 bases match TRBD1. Sequencing used peripheral blood. CDR3 loop: CASSQGRTGRNTEAFF. The DNA sequence follows: TGTGCCAGCAGCCAGGGACGGACAGGGAGGAACACTGAAGCTTTCTTT.